The rows below give T cell receptor beta chains drawn from one sample of a study of molecular identifiers for immune sequencing clone quantification. TCRdb re-called the PCR reads through MiXCR, storing one row per CDR3 protein. The data show roughly 97,000 distinct CDR3 sequences, 20% to 25% seen once. Source material: naive CD8+ T cells from blood, with Jurkat cell RNA spiked in. These receptors were obtained from a human donor in good health. Some libraries in this study had Jurkat cell RNA spiked in. Both conserved end residues are part of each CDR3. Fields, in order: clone size, V gene, J gene, D gene, CDR3 DNA, CDR3 protein. The D gene is left open where the match is weak. For some rows the clone size is stated as once, few or many, or as a class when expanded; others skip it.

abundance: many
v_gene: TRBV27
j_gene: TRBJ2-1
d_gene: TRBD2
CDR3nt: TGTGCCAGCAGTTTAATTTTAGGGGGCGGGGGGGCCTACAATGAGCAGTTCTTC
CDR3aa: CASSLILGGGGAYNEQFF

abundance: many
v_gene: TRBV29-1
j_gene: TRBJ1-1
d_gene: .
CDR3nt: TGCAGCGCATTTGGGCAGAGAGGGAACACTGAAGCTTTCTTT
CDR3aa: CSAFGQRGNTEAFF

abundance: many
v_gene: TRBV7-8
j_gene: TRBJ2-3
d_gene: .
CDR3nt: TGTGCCAGCAGCAAAGTCGGGGGATTCACAGATACGCAGTATTTT
CDR3aa: CASSKVGGFTDTQYF

abundance: many
v_gene: TRBV27
j_gene: TRBJ2-3
d_gene: TRBD2
CDR3nt: TGTGCCAGCACCCAGGTTAGCGGGAGGGCCCCAGATACGCAGTATTTT
CDR3aa: CASTQVSGRAPDTQYF

abundance: many
v_gene: TRBV7-9
j_gene: TRBJ2-2
d_gene: .
CDR3nt: TGTGCCAGCAGCTCCCTTGACAGGGAGGTTGCCGGGGAGCTGTTTTTT
CDR3aa: CASSSLDREVAGELFF

abundance: .
v_gene: TRBV4-3
j_gene: TRBJ2-7
d_gene: .
CDR3nt: TGCGCCAGCAGCCCCCCCGGGCCAGGGAGCGAGCAGTACTTC
CDR3aa: CASSPPGPGSEQYF

abundance: many
v_gene: TRBV7-8
j_gene: TRBJ1-6
d_gene: .
CDR3nt: TGTGCCAGCAGCCCGAAGGGACCTTCTAGTAATTCACCCCTCCACTTT
CDR3aa: CASSPKGPSSNSPLHF

abundance: many
v_gene: TRBV12-3/TRBV12-4
j_gene: TRBJ2-2
d_gene: TRBD1
CDR3nt: TGTGCCAGCACCCCGGGACAGGGGGCCCGCACCGGGGAGCTGTTTTTT
CDR3aa: CASTPGQGARTGELFF

abundance: .
v_gene: TRBV9
j_gene: TRBJ2-5
d_gene: .
CDR3nt: TGTGCCAGCAGCGCCGGGAGGACAGTTCAAGAGACCCAGTACTTC
CDR3aa: CASSAGRTVQETQYF

abundance: many
v_gene: TRBV7-2
j_gene: TRBJ2-2
d_gene: .
CDR3nt: TGTGCCAGCAGCTTAGCCGTGTGGGCCGGGGAGCTGTTTTTT
CDR3aa: CASSLAVWAGELFF

abundance: many
v_gene: TRBV12-3/TRBV12-4
j_gene: TRBJ2-3
d_gene: .
CDR3nt: TGTGCCAGCAGCCCCGGGAAGGGGCTCGGCACAGATACGCAGTATTTT
CDR3aa: CASSPGKGLGTDTQYF

abundance: many
v_gene: TRBV6-5
j_gene: TRBJ2-7
d_gene: .
CDR3nt: TGTGCCAGCAGTTACGCTAGGGGGGACGAGCAGTACTTC
CDR3aa: CASSYARGDEQYF

abundance: .
v_gene: TRBV27
j_gene: TRBJ2-7
d_gene: .
CDR3nt: TGTGCCAGCAGTTTAACCTCGGGTTTCAACGAGCAGTACTTC
CDR3aa: CASSLTSGFNEQYF

abundance: once
v_gene: TRBV6-1
j_gene: TRBJ1-5
d_gene: .
CDR3nt: TGTGCCAGCAGTGAGGATTATTGGGGGCGAGGGGATCAGCCCCAGCATTTT
CDR3aa: CASSEDYWGRGDQPQHF

abundance: many
v_gene: TRBV7-9
j_gene: TRBJ2-7
d_gene: .
CDR3nt: TGTGCCAGCAGCTTAGGTGTATTAGCCTACGAGCAGTACTTC
CDR3aa: CASSLGVLAYEQYF

abundance: many
v_gene: TRBV7-6
j_gene: TRBJ1-1
d_gene: TRBD1
CDR3nt: TGTGCCAGCAGCTCACCGGGACAGGGGGCCGAGTTGGACACTGAAGCTTTCTTT
CDR3aa: CASSSPGQGAELDTEAFF

abundance: many
v_gene: TRBV18
j_gene: TRBJ2-1
d_gene: .
CDR3nt: TGTGCCAGCTCACCGCCTGCGGGGACAGTACTCTACAATGAGCAGTTCTTC
CDR3aa: CASSPPAGTVLYNEQFF

abundance: .
v_gene: TRBV19
j_gene: TRBJ2-2
d_gene: .
CDR3nt: TGTGCCGGTAGTATATACGGTAACACCGGGGAGCTGTTTTTT
CDR3aa: CAGSIYGNTGELFF

abundance: .
v_gene: TRBV7-6
j_gene: TRBJ1-1
d_gene: .
CDR3nt: TGTGCCAGCAGCCCCGGAGGCATGGACACTGAAGCTTTCTTT
CDR3aa: CASSPGGMDTEAFF

abundance: .
v_gene: TRBV13
j_gene: TRBJ2-3
d_gene: .
CDR3nt: TGTGCCAGCAGCTCCGGACGAGCCCGCACAGGTACGCAGTATTTT
CDR3aa: CASSSGRARTGTQYF

abundance: many
v_gene: TRBV7-9
j_gene: TRBJ1-2
d_gene: TRBD1
CDR3nt: TGTGCCAGCAGCTCTGACAGGGGGAGTAGAGACAGCTATGGCTACACCTTC
CDR3aa: CASSSDRGSRDSYGYTF

abundance: .
v_gene: TRBV10-3
j_gene: TRBJ1-2
d_gene: .
CDR3nt: TGTGCCATCAGTGAGTATGGATTTGAGAACTATGGCTACACCTTC
CDR3aa: CAISEYGFENYGYTF

abundance: few
v_gene: TRBV4-2
j_gene: TRBJ2-1
d_gene: .
CDR3nt: TGTGCCAGCAGCCAAGACCCCATGGATGAGCAGTTCTTC
CDR3aa: CASSQDPMDEQFF

abundance: many
v_gene: TRBV7-6
j_gene: TRBJ2-3
d_gene: TRBD2
CDR3nt: TGTGCCAGCAGCTTAAACCTCCCGGGACTAGCGCGAGATACTAGCACAGATACGCAGTATTTT
CDR3aa: CASSLNLPGLARDTSTDTQYF

abundance: .
v_gene: TRBV6-5
j_gene: TRBJ1-5
d_gene: TRBD1
CDR3nt: TGTGCCAGCAGTTACAGCTCAGGGGGGGGCCAGCCCCAGCATTTT
CDR3aa: CASSYSSGGGQPQHF

abundance: few
v_gene: TRBV27
j_gene: TRBJ2-7
d_gene: .
CDR3nt: TGTGCCAGCAGTTTACACCTAACAGCCCACGAGCAGTACTTC
CDR3aa: CASSLHLTAHEQYF

abundance: .
v_gene: TRBV7-9
j_gene: TRBJ2-3
d_gene: TRBD1
CDR3nt: TGTGCCCGCAGCCCGACAGGGGGCCAAGGGGCAGATACGCAGTATTTT
CDR3aa: CARSPTGGQGADTQYF

abundance: .
v_gene: TRBV9
j_gene: TRBJ2-3
d_gene: TRBD2
CDR3nt: TGTGCCAGCAGCGCCGCTAGCGGGGGAACAGATACGCAGTATTTT
CDR3aa: CASSAASGGTDTQYF

abundance: .
v_gene: TRBV27
j_gene: TRBJ2-2
d_gene: .
CDR3nt: TGTGCCAGCAGAGAAACAGGGTCTAGGGAGCTGTTTTTT
CDR3aa: CASRETGSRELFF

abundance: few
v_gene: TRBV20-1
j_gene: TRBJ2-2
d_gene: TRBD2
CDR3nt: TGCAGTGCTAGGGGGACTAGCAGCAACACCGGGGAGCTGTTTTTT
CDR3aa: CSARGTSSNTGELFF

abundance: many
v_gene: TRBV28
j_gene: TRBJ2-7
d_gene: .
CDR3nt: TGTGCCAGCAGTTTAATGTCCGTCGGGGCCTACGAGCAGTACTTC
CDR3aa: CASSLMSVGAYEQYF

abundance: few
v_gene: TRBV20-1
j_gene: TRBJ2-7
d_gene: TRBD2
CDR3nt: TGCAGTGCGGATGGACTAGCGGAGAACTCCTACGAGCAGTACTTC
CDR3aa: CSADGLAENSYEQYF

abundance: few
v_gene: TRBV12-3/TRBV12-4
j_gene: TRBJ2-1
d_gene: .
CDR3nt: TGTGCCAGCAGTTTCGGGTACGGGAACAATGAGCAGTTCTTC
CDR3aa: CASSFGYGNNEQFF

abundance: many
v_gene: TRBV5-4
j_gene: TRBJ2-5
d_gene: .
CDR3nt: TGTGCCAGCAGCTTGGATGAAGGGATAGAGACCCAGTACTTC
CDR3aa: CASSLDEGIETQYF

abundance: .
v_gene: TRBV7-2
j_gene: TRBJ2-5
d_gene: .
CDR3nt: TGTGCCAGCAGCTTCCGTGTGGGTGAGACCCAGTACTTC
CDR3aa: CASSFRVGETQYF

abundance: many
v_gene: TRBV7-9
j_gene: TRBJ2-1
d_gene: .
CDR3nt: TGTGCCAGGGGCAAAAACAATGAGCAGTTCTTC
CDR3aa: CARGKNNEQFF

abundance: .
v_gene: TRBV6-1
j_gene: TRBJ1-4
d_gene: .
CDR3nt: TGTGCCAGCAGTGAATGTGGCTCGCCGGAAAAACTATTTTTT
CDR3aa: CASSECGSPEKLFF

abundance: many
v_gene: TRBV27
j_gene: TRBJ2-3
d_gene: .
CDR3nt: TGTGCCAGCTACAGTCCCCCCTACTCTGGGAGTGCAGATACGCAGTATTTT
CDR3aa: CASYSPPYSGSADTQYF

abundance: many
v_gene: TRBV29-1
j_gene: TRBJ1-1
d_gene: .
CDR3nt: TGCAGCGTCCCTGGGCTGAACACTGAAGCTTTCTTT
CDR3aa: CSVPGLNTEAFF

abundance: .
v_gene: TRBV13
j_gene: TRBJ2-3
d_gene: .
CDR3nt: TGTGCCAGCAGCCTAGGGGGTGTTAGCACAGATACGCAGTATTTT
CDR3aa: CASSLGGVSTDTQYF

abundance: many
v_gene: TRBV6-2/TRBV6-3
j_gene: TRBJ1-5
d_gene: .
CDR3nt: TGTGCCAGCAGTTACCACTCCGACGGCTATCAGCCCCAGCATTTT
CDR3aa: CASSYHSDGYQPQHF

abundance: few
v_gene: TRBV6-6
j_gene: TRBJ2-5
d_gene: TRBD2
CDR3nt: TGTGCCAGTCAACTGCTAGCGGGAGGTGGAGGCGAGACCCTGTACTTC
CDR3aa: CASQLLAGGGGETLYF

abundance: many
v_gene: TRBV5-1
j_gene: TRBJ2-3
d_gene: .
CDR3nt: TGCGCCAGCAGCTTGGTTTTGGTGTCAGGGACGAACACAGATACGCAGTATTTT
CDR3aa: CASSLVLVSGTNTDTQYF

abundance: many
v_gene: TRBV5-6
j_gene: TRBJ1-5
d_gene: TRBD1
CDR3nt: TGTGCCAGCAGCTTGCACAGGGGGACCGCTGGCAATCAGCCCCAGCATTTT
CDR3aa: CASSLHRGTAGNQPQHF

abundance: .
v_gene: TRBV12-5
j_gene: TRBJ1-1
d_gene: .
CDR3nt: TGTGCTAGTGGTTTCTCCGCCGGAGTGAACACTGAAGCTTTCTTT
CDR3aa: CASGFSAGVNTEAFF